A single sample is the source of the 27 T cell receptor beta chains below, sequenced in a study of shared clonotypes between healthy human individuals. Sequencing used immunoSEQ multiplex PCR; TCRdb keeps in-frame clones, though not all of them. The sample includes approximately 650,000 clones, about 95% of them seen just once. Naive-designated CD8 cells lacked CD45RO, were positively enriched for CCR7, and omitted terminally differentiated effector memory CD45RA+ cells. The specimen was naive CD8+ T cells sorted from blood. The receptors were sampled from a woman aged 25 to 39 in good health.

This chain uses TRBV19 with TRBJ1-1; no clear D. V gave up 6 bases and J gave up 2 bases, with 7 bases separating them. Germline lookup yields CDR1 LNHDA and CDR2 SQIVND (reference sequence). The CDR3 is made up of 12 amino acids. Here the CDR3 reads CASRNENTEAFF. In nucleotides, the CDR3 is TGTGCCAGTAGGAACGAAAACACTGAAGCTTTCTTT.

To note about this clone: At the DNA level, this CDR3 is encoded by other sequences in the same sample as well. This rearrangement joins TRBV14 to TRBJ1-1; D call uncertain. The CDR3 consists of 13 residues. Germline lookup yields CDR1 SGHDN and CDR2 FVKESK. Trimming took off 4 bases at V and 4 bases at J, with 10 bases between the two ends. The chain's CDR3 is CASSRLFGTEAFF. For the CDR3, the DNA is TGTGCCAGCAGCCGATTGTTCGGCACTGAAGCTTTCTTT. Full variable domain (missing parts from reference TRBV14 and TRBJ1-1): EAGVTQFPSHSVIEKGQTVTLRCDPISGHDNLYWYRRVMGKEIKFLLHFVKESKQDESGMPNNRFLAERTGGTYSTLKVQPAELEDSGVYFCASSRLFGTEAFFGQGTRLTVV.

The chain is built from TRBV27 and TRBJ2-2, with TRBD2 matching over 9 bases. This CDR3 is built from 17 residues. The V segment lost 4 bases and the J segment 7 bases; nucleotides outside the gene matches: 13. Germline CDR1 reads MNHEY; CDR2 reads SMNVEV (reference sequence). The CDR3 sequence: CASSSNAGGRGGGELFF. CDR3 in DNA: TGTGCCAGCAGTTCCAACGCGGGAGGGCGTGGGGGCGGGGAGCTGTTTTTT.

V and J are TRBV14 and TRBJ2-5; 8 nucleotides align to TRBD1. The CDR3 runs to 15 residues. The V gene's germline CDR1 is SGHDN and CDR2 FVKESK. J lost 3 bases, V lost 1 base, and 4 bases had no gene match. The DNA for the CDR3 is TGTGCCAGCAGCCAAGGGACAGGGCCGAAAGAGACCCAGTACTTC. It yields the protein CASSQGTGPKETQYF.

The rearrangement links TRBV11-1 to TRBJ2-7; D ambiguous. Germline CDR1 is SGHAT and CDR2 is FQDESV (reference sequence). V was pared by 1 base and J by 1 base, with 5 bases between. The CDR3 runs 13 residues. CDR3 nucleotide sequence: TGTGCCAGCAGCTTAGGCCAGTCCTACGAGCAGTACTTC. Its protein product is CASSLGQSYEQYF.

The V and J genes are TRBV28 and TRBJ2-5; TRBD2 matches at 11 bases. The DNA end is a closer match to TRBJ2-7, so the J assignment may be wrong. Germline CDR1 reads MDHEN; CDR2 reads SYDVKM. The CDR3 consists of 17 residues. DNA for the CDR3: TGTGCCAGCACGTCAAAGGGTGGTAGCGGGAGGGCCCGCGAGCAGTACTTC. Translated, it gives CASTSKGGSGRAREQYF.

The chain joins TRBV4-1 to TRBJ1-1, with D possibly TRBD1 on 5 matching bases. CDR3 size: 15 residues. Germline V CDR1 and CDR2: MGHRA, YSYEKL. V was cut by 3 bases and J by 3 bases, with 14 bases left in between. The chain's CDR3 is CASSQRPGPDTEAFF. CDR3 nucleotide sequence: TGCGCCAGCAGCCAGCGGCCAGGGCCAGACACTGAAGCTTTCTTT.

This sequence joins TRBV5-5 and TRBJ2-7, with 7 bases lining up with TRBD1. V shed 4 bases, J shed 5 bases, and the junction held 3 bases outside the gene matches. This CDR3 has 12 amino acids. In germline, CDR1 is SGHKS, CDR2 YYEKEE (reference sequence). The CDR3 sequence: CASSDRAHEQYF. CDR3 bases: TGTGCCAGCAGCGACAGGGCCCACGAGCAGTACTTC. Based on the CDR3 plus reference TRBV5-5 and TRBJ2-7, the full variable domain is DAGVTQSPTHLIKTRGQQVTLRCSPISGHKSVSWYQQVLGQGPQFIFQYYEKEERGRGNFPDRFSARQFPNYSSELNVNALLLGDSALYLCASSDRAHEQYFGPGTRLTVT.

This rearrangement joins TRBV5-5 to TRBJ2-7; TRBD1 matches at 8 bases. Trimming removed 4 bases from V and 0 bases from J; junction bases left unmatched: 6. This CDR3 spans 15 amino acids. Germline loops: CDR1 SGHKS, CDR2 YYEKEE (reference sequence). The CDR3 DNA is TGTGCCAGCAGCGAAGACAGGGGAAGCTCCTACGAGCAGTACTTC. Translating it yields CASSEDRGSSYEQYF.

The chain links TRBV4-1 to TRBJ2-7, with 8 nucleotides matching TRBD2. The V gene end was trimmed by 0 bases and the J gene end by 6 bases; junction bases not matched to a gene: 16. Germline CDR1 is MGHRA and CDR2 is YSYEKL. There are 18 residues in the CDR3. The CDR3 loop is CASSQEGVGREAPGEQYF. CDR3 DNA sequence: TGCGCCAGCAGCCAAGAGGGGGTCGGGCGGGAGGCCCCTGGCGAGCAGTACTTC.

This chain joins TRBV28 and TRBJ2-1; no clear D gene. Trimming took off 5 bases at V and 6 bases at J, with 11 bases between the two ends. The germline gives CDR1 MDHEN, CDR2 SYDVKM. This CDR3 has 13 residues. Written as DNA, the CDR3 is TGTGCCAGCAGTCTCAGCCGCCCCAATGAGCAGTTCTTC. This translates into CASSLSRPNEQFF.

This clone was counted between two and nine times. CDR3 bases: TGTGCCTGGAGTGTGGGGAGGACTAATGAAAAACTGTTTTTT. Encoded protein: CAWSVGRTNEKLFF. This chain links TRBV30 with TRBJ1-4; D is ambiguous. Trimming took off 0 bases at V and 2 bases at J, with 7 bases between the two ends. The CDR3 is 14 amino acids. From germline, CDR1 is GTSNPN and CDR2 SVGIG (reference sequence).

This chain connects TRBV2 to TRBJ2-7; no clear D gene. This CDR3 is built from 14 residues. V was pared by 1 base and J by 1 base, with 8 bases between. Germline CDR1 is SNHLY and CDR2 is FYNNEI. The CDR3 coding sequence is TGTGCCAGCAGTGAAGTAAGCTTTTCCTACGAGCAGTACTTC. It codes for CASSEVSFSYEQYF. Variable domain in full (rest from reference TRBV2 and TRBJ2-7): EPEVTQTPSHQVTQMGQEVILRCVPISNHLYFYWYRQILGQKVEFLVSFYNNEISEKSEIFDDQFSVERPDGSNFTLKIRSTKLEDSAMYFCASSEVSFSYEQYFGPGTRLTVT.

The V and J genes are TRBV28 and TRBJ2-3, with D perhaps matching TRBD1 or TRBD2 (5 bases each). With 5 bases removed from V and 1 base from J, the gap between germline ends came to 16 bases. Germline V CDR1 and CDR2: MDHEN, SYDVKM. This CDR3 is built from 16 residues. The CDR3 DNA is TGTGCCAGCAGTCAACTCCTCGGGGCTGGCACAGATACGCAGTATTTT. Amino acid sequence: CASSQLLGAGTDTQYF.

The chain couples TRBV5-8 to TRBJ1-2, with 10 bases that match TRBD1. The V segment lost 0 bases and the J segment 3 bases; nucleotides outside the gene matches: 2. The CDR3 totals 15 residues. CDR1 and CDR2 (germline): SGHTS, YDEGEE. CDR3 DNA: TGTGCCAGCAGCTTGGGACAGGGGGCAGACTATGGCTACACCTTC. Translated: CASSLGQGADYGYTF.

The chain has TRBV27 and TRBJ1-1; D uncertain. The CDR3 extends over 14 amino acids. Germline V gene sequence: CDR1 MNHEY, CDR2 SMNVEV (reference sequence). Trimming took off 6 bases at V and 4 bases at J, with 15 bases between the two ends. The chain's CDR3 is CASRSPGWGTEAFF. In DNA form, the CDR3 reads TGTGCCAGCAGATCCCCCGGTTGGGGCACTGAAGCTTTCTTT.

This clone appeared a single time. The chain carries TRBV5-4 and TRBJ2-6; 14 bases line up with TRBD2. V lost 0 bases and J lost 3; bases outside the gene matches: 5. CDR1 is SGHNT, CDR2 YYREEE, per germline (reference sequence). This CDR3 region has 19 residues. The CDR3 loop is CASSLGLAGGPGGANVLTF. The CDR3 DNA is TGTGCCAGCAGCTTGGGACTAGCGGGAGGGCCAGGTGGGGCCAACGTCCTGACTTTC.

This clone was observed a single time. V is TRBV28 and J is TRBJ2-7; D is unresolved. The CDR3 sequence is 13 residues long. The V end lost 3 bases, the J end lost 5 bases, and 11 bases lay between the germline ends. CDR1 is MDHEN and CDR2 is SYDVKM in the germline V gene. The CDR3, as DNA: TGTGCCAGCAGTTTCTTAGGAGTCGACGAGCAGTACTTC. This encodes CASSFLGVDEQYF.

The chain employs TRBV7-9 and TRBJ1-3; weak D call: TRBD1 (6 bases). Germline CDR1 is SEHNR and CDR2 is FQNEAQ (reference sequence). This CDR3 spans 14 amino acids. Trimming stripped 10 bases from V and 2 bases from J, with 15 bases between. The DNA of the CDR3 is TGTGCCACCGCCTCGGCAGGGGCTGGAAACACCATATATTTT. Its translation is CATASAGAGNTIYF.

The rearrangement uses TRBV7-8 and TRBJ2-7; no definite D call. V lost 7 bases and J lost 3, with 10 bases in between. Germline V gene data show CDR1 as SGHVS and CDR2 as FQNEAQ. The CDR3 contains 12 residues. The CDR3 sequence: CASTQLGYEQYF. The CDR3 DNA sequence: TGTGCCAGCACCCAGCTGGGCTACGAGCAGTACTTC.

This chain joins TRBV27 and TRBJ2-1; tentative D call: TRBD2 (6 bases). The CDR3 covers 16 residues. Germline lookup yields CDR1 MNHEY and CDR2 SMNVEV (reference sequence). The germline V and J ends were trimmed by 5 bases and 2 bases, with 16 bases remaining between them. In nucleotides, the CDR3 is TGTGCCAGCAGTGGGGCCCAATGGGGGGCCTACAATGAGCAGTTCTTC. It is translated as CASSGAQWGAYNEQFF.

This clone was seen just once. V is TRBV19 and J is TRBJ2-1, with D possibly being TRBD1 (6 bases). Germline CDR1 LNHDA, CDR2 SQIVND (reference sequence). This CDR3 region has 16 residues. The V end was cut by 1 base, the J end by 2 bases, with 12 bases between. DNA of the CDR3: TGTGCCAGTAGTATAGGACAGGTGAATCCCTACAATGAGCAGTTCTTC. It is translated as CASSIGQVNPYNEQFF.

CDR3 in DNA: TGTGCCAGCAGTTTAGGGTCTGGGTTCGGGAATCAGCCCCAGCATTTT. Encoded protein: CASSLGSGFGNQPQHF. The chain links TRBV27 to TRBJ1-5; D gene ambiguous. CDR3 length: 16 amino acids. V shed 2 bases and J shed 4 bases, with 15 bases lying between them. The germline V gene has CDR1 MNHEY and CDR2 SMNVEV (reference sequence).

In this sample, this clone turned up a few times. CDR3 bases: TGTGCCAGCAGAATGGACAGCTCCTACGAGCAGTACTTC. This sequence encodes CASRMDSSYEQYF. The rearrangement links TRBV27 to TRBJ2-7; D perhaps matches TRBD1 (6 bases). The CDR3 is made up of 13 amino acids. Germline values: CDR1 MNHEY, CDR2 SMNVEV (reference sequence). V was clipped by 6 bases and J by 0 bases, with 9 bases between them.

V gene TRBV14 combines with J gene TRBJ1-1; no firm D call. This CDR3 is 17 amino acids long. V lost 3 bases, J lost 0 bases, and 17 bases lay in between. Germline assignment: CDR1 SGHDN and CDR2 FVKESK. As DNA, the CDR3 is TGTGCCAGCAGCCAGAGGACCGGCGGCAGCATGAACACTGAAGCTTTCTTT. Protein: CASSQRTGGSMNTEAFF.

The chain recombines TRBV2 with TRBJ2-5, with D hard to call. The J call may be mistaken, given a closer DNA end match to TRBJ2-7. CDR3 length: 10 amino acids. Germline V gene data show CDR1 as SNHLY and CDR2 as FYNNEI. In DNA form, the CDR3 reads TGTGCCAGCAGGGGGTACGAGCAGTACTTC. Protein product: CASRGYEQYF.

The V call is TRBV19, the J call TRBJ1-4; D perhaps matches TRBD1 (5 bases). Looked up from germline, CDR1 is LNHDA and CDR2 is SQIVND (reference sequence). The CDR3 spans 15 residues. V dropped 1 base and J dropped 10 bases, with 16 bases sitting between them. The CDR3 DNA follows: TGTGCCAGTAGTATAGGGTACCTAGGGGAGCGAAAACTGTTTTTT. Amino acids: CASSIGYLGERKLFF.